The 12 T cell receptor beta chains in this list originate from one sample, sequenced in a study of blood T cell repertoires in COVID-19. TCRdb's table, derived via immunoSEQ multiplex PCR, lists solely in-frame clones and lacks some. The table includes 100,000 to 150,000 clones, over 75% detected once. Input material: peripheral blood. The receptors were sampled from a woman aged 55-69 years with acute or convalescent COVID-19.

The CDR3 DNA reads as TGCGCCAGCAGAGGGACCTTCCAAAAGGGGGGGAGAGGTGAAGCTTTCTTT. Its translation is CASRGTFQKGGRGEAFF. This sequence joins TRBV4-1 and TRBJ1-1; tentatively, D is TRBD1 (6 bases). With 6 bases removed from V and 7 bases from J, the gap between germline ends came to 27 bases. The germline V gene encodes CDR1 MGHRA and CDR2 YSYEKL. The length of the CDR3 is 17 residues.

The rearrangement uses TRBV2 and TRBJ2-3, with 8 bases lining up with TRBD1. J lost 2 bases, V lost 8 bases, and 12 bases had no gene match. Per germline, CDR1 SNHLY and CDR2 FYNNEI. The CDR3 runs to 16 residues. This CDR3 is CASFERLGQVTDTQYF. CDR3 nucleotides: TGTGCCAGCTTCGAAAGATTGGGACAGGTCACAGATACGCAGTATTTT. The full variable domain, completed using reference TRBV2 and TRBJ2-3, is EPEVTQTPSHQVTQMGQEVILRCVPISNHLYFYWYRQILGQKVEFLVSFYNNEISEKSEIFDDQFSVERPDGSNFTLKIRSTKLEDSAMYFCASFERLGQVTDTQYFGPGTRLTVL.

In its sample, this clone was seen once. The chain joins TRBV6-5 to TRBJ1-4; possibly TRBD1 for D (6 bases). CDR1 and CDR2 (germline): MNHEY, SVGAGI. Trimming pared 7 bases from V and 9 bases from J, leaving 21 bases between. The CDR3 contains 15 residues. CDR3 sequence (DNA): TGTGCCAGCATGTCAGGGGCAGCTGGGAATAAAAAACTGTTTTTT. Its protein product is CASMSGAAGNKKLFF.

CDR3: CASSSTGGNTEAFF. As DNA, the CDR3 is TGTGCCAGCAGCTCTACAGGGGGGAACACTGAAGCTTTCTTT. The chain couples TRBV7-3 to TRBJ1-1; TRBD1 matches at 8 bases. This CDR3 comprises 14 residues. In germline, CDR1 is SGHTA, CDR2 FQGTGA. With 4 bases clipped from V and 1 base from J, the junction kept 2 bases outside the gene matches.

This chain uses TRBV7-8 with TRBJ2-5, with D perhaps matching TRBD2 (6 bases). Germline V gene sequence: CDR1 SGHVS, CDR2 FQNEAQ. CDR3 length: 12 residues. V was trimmed by 2 bases and J by 10 bases, leaving 11 bases between them. The CDR3 loop reads CASSLLEGSQYF. CDR3 nucleotide sequence: TGTGCCAGCAGCTTATTGGAGGGAAGCCAGTACTTC.

The chain employs TRBV19 and TRBJ2-1; no definite D call. The CDR3 totals 14 residues. CDR1 is LNHDA and CDR2 is SQIVND in the germline V gene (reference sequence). Trimming removed 5 bases at V and 3 bases at J, with 11 bases between. In DNA, the CDR3 is TGTGCCAGTAGTCCAAGAGTAAACTACAATGAGCAGTTCTTC. Its translation: CASSPRVNYNEQFF.

The chain combines TRBV5-6 with TRBJ2-1, with D maybe TRBD1 (5 bases). CDR1 and CDR2 (germline): SGHDT, YYEEEE. This CDR3 comprises 14 residues. Deletions cut 0 bases from V and 3 bases from J, with 7 bases between. The CDR3 reads CASSLGQFYNEQFF. The CDR3 coding sequence is TGTGCCAGCAGCTTGGGACAGTTCTACAATGAGCAGTTCTTC.

V usage is TRBV3-1 (or the pseudogene TRBV3-2) and J usage is TRBJ2-5; 9 bases align to TRBD2. Germline trimming cut 5 bases from V and 3 bases from J; bases unmatched to any gene: 7. From germline, CDR1 is LGHDT and CDR2 YNNKEL (reference sequence). CDR3 size: 15 residues. The chain's CDR3 is CASSFGLARKETQYF. The CDR3 DNA is TGTGCCAGCAGCTTCGGACTAGCGAGAAAAGAGACCCAGTACTTC.

The rearrangement links TRBV27 to TRBJ1-6, with D possibly being TRBD1 (6 bases). Germline V lookup: CDR1 MNHEY, CDR2 SMNVEV (reference sequence). V lost 8 bases and J 6 bases, leaving 14 bases between the germline ends. The CDR3 has 14 amino acids. The CDR3 DNA reads TGTGCCAGCCACTACGGGACAAGTAATTCACCCCTCCACTTT. Translation gives CASHYGTSNSPLHF.

CDR3 loop: CASSFEGVTEAFF. DNA for the CDR3: TGTGCCAGCAGCTTTGAAGGGGTTACTGAAGCTTTCTTT. The gene calls are TRBV5-5 and TRBJ1-1; D may be TRBD1 (5 bases). CDR3 size: 13 residues. Per the germline V gene, CDR1 is SGHKS and CDR2 is YYEKEE (reference sequence). The ends were cut back, 2 bases at V and 5 bases at J, with 10 bases in the middle.

The chain combines TRBV12-3 or TRBV12-4 with TRBJ1-1; D uncertain. CDR3 length equals 11 residues. V lost 6 bases, J lost 3 bases, and 5 bases lay in between. CDR3 nucleotide sequence: TGTGCCAGCAGCCTTGACACTGAAGCTTTCTTT. It is translated as CASSLDTEAFF.

The V gene is TRBV4-1, the J gene TRBJ2-3; 11 bases map to TRBD2. Trimming cost V 4 bases and J 5 bases; bases outside gene matches: 14. There are 18 residues in the CDR3. The germline CDR1 and CDR2 sequences are MGHRA and YSYEKL. Here the CDR3 reads CASSPARLAGGAGDTQYF. The CDR3 DNA reads TGCGCCAGCAGCCCCGCCAGGCTAGCGGGGGGTGCAGGAGATACGCAGTATTTT.